One and the same sample provided the 10 T cell receptor beta chains below, sequenced in a study of T cell therapy after organ transplantation. The protocol was immunoSEQ multiplex PCR, while the TCRdb copy is restricted to in-frame clones and leaves out a portion. This table has under 2,500 clones, around four fifths appearing once. These TCRs' antigens remain unknown. Time point described: 20-29 weeks after completion of therapy. The input for sequencing was CD8+ T cells from blood, taken after autologous CMV-specific T cell therapy. Receptor source: a human patient who had received a solid organ transplant and had CMV disease. Part of the T cell pool may stem from the graft donor.

The CDR3 coding sequence is TGCAGCGTTGACGGAGTTGAATGGGACTTAACCTACACAGATACGCAGTATTTT. Translation gives CSVDGVEWDLTYTDTQYF. This chain uses TRBV29-1 with TRBJ2-3; maybe TRBD2 (6 bases). V was pared by 3 bases and J by 2 bases, with 24 bases between. This CDR3 comprises 18 residues. The V gene's germline CDR1 is SQVTM and CDR2 ANQGSEA.

This clone has only a few counts. The chain links TRBV28 to TRBJ2-5; no firm D call. Germline V lookup: CDR1 MDHEN, CDR2 SYDVKM. The CDR3 spans 14 residues. V was clipped by 3 bases and J by 0 bases, with 8 bases between them. For the CDR3, the DNA is TGTGCCAGCAGTTTTGGTCAGAACCAAGAGACCCAGTACTTC. It specifies CASSFGQNQETQYF. Full variable domain (remainder filled in from reference TRBV28 and TRBJ2-5): DVKVTQSSRYLVKRTGEKVFLECVQDMDHENMFWYRQDPGLGLRLIYFSYDVKMKEKGDIPEGYSVSREKKERFSLILESASTNQTSMYLCASSFGQNQETQYFGPGTRLLVL.

The rearrangement joins TRBV5-1 to TRBJ1-1; tentative D call: TRBD1 (5 bases). The CDR3 contains 14 residues. CDR1 is SGHRS, CDR2 YFSETQ, per germline. The germline V and J ends were trimmed by 6 bases and 4 bases, with 16 bases remaining between them. Here the CDR3 reads CASTRGAGSTEAFF. CDR3 DNA: TGCGCCAGCACACGAGGGGCAGGGAGCACTGAAGCTTTCTTT.

The V and J genes are TRBV28 and TRBJ2-1; D gene ambiguous. CDR1 is MDHEN and CDR2 is SYDVKM in the germline V gene. There are 19 residues in the CDR3. Deletions cut 6 bases from V and 0 bases from J, with 24 bases between. In nucleotides, the CDR3 is TGTGCCAGCAGCCTTTTTATTTCTCCACCCCCGAGCTCCTACAATGAGCAGTTCTTC. It translates to CASSLFISPPPSSYNEQFF.

V gene TRBV6-1 combines with J gene TRBJ2-1; D is perhaps TRBD1 (6 bases). CDR3 size: 11 residues. V was clipped by 6 bases and J by 7 bases, with 7 bases between them. Germline V gene lookup returns CDR1 MNHNS and CDR2 SASEGT. The CDR3 DNA follows: TGTGCCAGCAGGACAGGAAATGAGCAGTTCTTC. Protein product: CASRTGNEQFF.

This clone is a singleton in its sample. V gene TRBV27 combines with J gene TRBJ2-7; D is possibly TRBD1 (6 bases). Per germline, CDR1 MNHEY and CDR2 SMNVEV (reference sequence). With 6 bases removed from V and 0 bases from J, the gap between germline ends came to 15 bases. The CDR3 runs to 15 residues. The CDR3 DNA sequence: TGTGCCAGCAGAACAGGGCCGATTAGCTCCTACGAGCAGTACTTC. It codes for CASRTGPISSYEQYF.

This clone is termed large. The V and J genes are TRBV28 and TRBJ2-2; D ambiguous. Between the trimmed V and J ends, which lost 3 bases and 1 base, there was a span of 9 bases. Germline V gene lookup returns CDR1 MDHEN and CDR2 SYDVKM. This CDR3 comprises 15 residues. The CDR3 sequence is CASSFSSLNTGELFF. The CDR3 DNA is TGTGCCAGCAGTTTTTCTAGTCTGAACACCGGGGAGCTGTTTTTT.

This chain links TRBV5-1 with TRBJ1-4; weak D call: TRBD1 (6 bases). Trimming took off 3 bases at V and 5 bases at J, with 14 bases between the two ends. The CDR3 consists of 15 residues. Germline CDR1 SGHRS, CDR2 YFSETQ. This CDR3 reads CASSSGGGRNEKLFF. CDR3 coding DNA: TGCGCCAGCAGCTCCGGAGGGGGGAGGAATGAAAAACTGTTTTTT. The full variable domain, its missing parts supplied by reference TRBV5-1 and TRBJ1-4, is KAGVTQTPRYLIKTRGQQVTLSCSPISGHRSVSWYQQTPGQGLQFLFEYFSETQRNKGNFPGRFSGRQFSNSRSEMNVSTLELGDSALYLCASSSGGGRNEKLFFGSGTQLSVL.

The chain links TRBV30 to TRBJ2-1; D might be TRBD2 (6 bases). The CDR3 has 16 amino acids. The V gene lost 2 bases and the J gene lost 8 bases, with 22 bases spanning the gap. CDR1 and CDR2 (germline): GTSNPN, SVGIG (reference sequence). The CDR3: CAWSLASSGPGDEQFF. The CDR3 DNA sequence: TGTGCCTGGAGTTTGGCTTCAAGCGGGCCCGGGGATGAGCAGTTCTTC.

The chain carries TRBV9 and TRBJ1-2, with 9 bases identical to TRBD1. Germline CDR1 SGDLS, CDR2 YYNGEE. CDR3 length: 17 residues. Trimming at V came to 2 bases and at J to 4 bases, leaving 12 bases not matched to a gene. The CDR3 loop is CASSVTETGGSSYGYTF. CDR3 in DNA: TGTGCCAGCAGCGTGACGGAGACAGGGGGTTCTTCCTATGGCTACACCTTC.